A selection of T cell receptor beta chains follows, all from one sample in a study of blood T cell repertoires in COVID-19. The protocol was immunoSEQ multiplex PCR, while the TCRdb copy is restricted to in-frame clones and leaves out a portion. The repertoire holds roughly 60,000 clones, with 65% to 85% as singletons. The sequencing sample was made of peripheral blood. Receptors originate from a man aged 30 to 45 with COVID-19, enrolled during active disease. Both conserved end residues are part of each CDR3. The order of the fields is V gene, J gene, D gene, clone size, CDR3 protein, CDR3 DNA. D genes are given only for firm matches. The size entry is marked missing in some rows and otherwise reads once, few, many or a size class.

TRBV10-2	TRBJ1-5	TRBD1	NA	CASRQGAVNQPQHF	TGCGCCAGCCGACAGGGGGCTGTCAATCAGCCCCAGCATTTT
TRBV5-1	TRBJ2-2	TRBD2	NA	CASRPWTSGNTGELFF	TGCGCCAGCAGACCCTGGACTAGCGGGAACACCGGGGAGCTGTTTTTT
TRBV9	TRBJ1-2	NA	once	CASSDPLGGGNYGYTF	TGTGCCAGCAGCGATCCCTTGGGAGGGGGGAACTATGGCTACACCTTC
TRBV4-3	TRBJ2-2	TRBD2	NA	CASSPSSGLKGGELFF	TGCGCCAGCAGCCCCTCTAGCGGACTCAAGGGCGGGGAGCTGTTTTTT
TRBV6-6	TRBJ1-4	NA	NA	CATTDATNEKLFF	TGTGCCACTACCGATGCAACTAATGAAAAACTGTTTTTT
TRBV6-1	TRBJ2-7	NA	NA	CASSEADGQPSYEQYF	TGTGCCAGCAGTGAAGCAGACGGACAGCCTTCCTACGAGCAGTACTTC
TRBV9	TRBJ2-2	TRBD2	NA	CASSVGLADAGGELFF	TGTGCCAGCAGCGTAGGACTAGCGGACGCCGGCGGGGAGCTGTTTTTT
TRBV2	TRBJ2-7	NA	once	CATQEWDISYEQYF	TGTGCCACCCAAGAATGGGACATCTCCTACGAGCAGTACTTC
TRBV4-2	TRBJ2-1	TRBD2	NA	CASSHQLAGGDNEQFF	TGTGCCAGCAGCCACCAACTAGCGGGGGGGGACAATGAGCAGTTCTTC
TRBV6-1	TRBJ2-1	TRBD2	NA	CASSDRMGAGVYNEQFF	TGTGCCAGCAGTGACCGGATGGGAGCGGGGGTTTACAATGAGCAGTTCTTC
TRBV29-1	TRBJ1-4	NA	NA	CSGLRTGSEKLFF	TGCAGCGGTTTGAGAACCGGGTCTGAAAAACTGTTTTTT
TRBV28	TRBJ1-1	NA	NA	CASSPTGRAEAFF	TGTGCCAGCAGCCCAACAGGGAGGGCTGAAGCTTTCTTT
TRBV28	TRBJ1-5	NA	NA	CAGRRGVNQPQHF	TGTGCCGGCCGGCGGGGAGTGAACCAGCCCCAGCATTTT
TRBV30	TRBJ2-2	NA	NA	CAWSASVSGELFF	TGTGCCTGGAGTGCCTCTGTGTCCGGGGAGCTGTTTTTT
TRBV27	TRBJ2-7	NA	NA	CATVRRDSYEQYF	TGTGCCACCGTTCGCCGCGACTCCTACGAGCAGTACTTC
TRBV10-3	TRBJ2-3	TRBD2	NA	CAIKGLAGMADTQYF	TGTGCCATCAAAGGACTAGCGGGAATGGCAGATACGCAGTATTTT
TRBV19	TRBJ2-1	NA	NA	CASSDGQNNEQFF	TGTGCCAGTAGTGACGGACAGAACAATGAGCAGTTCTTC
TRBV12-3/TRBV12-4	TRBJ1-3	TRBD1	NA	CASSPDRGNTIYF	TGTGCCAGCAGCCCGGACAGGGGAAACACCATATATTTT
TRBV4-1	TRBJ2-7	TRBD1	NA	CASSHPGQGLGEQYF	TGCGCCAGCAGCCACCCCGGACAGGGACTTGGAGAGCAGTACTTC
TRBV13	TRBJ1-2	NA	NA	CASSLSGRRDYYGYTF	TGTGCCAGCAGCTTAAGCGGCCGGCGGGACTACTATGGCTACACCTTC
TRBV2	TRBJ2-7	TRBD1	NA	CASKELSGQSYEQYF	TGTGCCAGCAAGGAACTATCGGGACAGTCCTACGAGCAGTACTTC
TRBV7-3	TRBJ1-1	NA	NA	CASSVGSGTEAFF	TGTGCCAGCAGCGTCGGGAGCGGAACTGAAGCTTTCTTT
TRBV3-1/TRBV3-2	TRBJ2-7	TRBD1	NA	CASSGTGGQSYEQYF	TGTGCCAGCAGCGGAACAGGGGGGCAATCTTACGAGCAGTACTTC
TRBV19	TRBJ1-5	NA	once	CASSEGRGNQPQHF	TGTGCCAGTAGTGAAGGCAGGGGCAATCAGCCCCAGCATTTT
TRBV27	TRBJ1-6	NA	NA	CASSSSDRGDYNSPLHF	NA
TRBV10-3	TRBJ1-2	TRBD1	NA	CAISPDRGLPNGYTF	TGTGCCATCAGTCCAGACAGGGGGCTCCCAAATGGCTACACCTTC
TRBV30	TRBJ2-7	NA	NA	CAGGDSIYEQYF	TGTGCCGGGGGGGACAGTATATACGAGCAGTACTTC
TRBV19	TRBJ2-1	NA	NA	CASSIGTSPFGEQFF	TGTGCCAGTAGTATAGGGACAAGCCCTTTCGGGGAGCAGTTCTTC
TRBV7-8	TRBJ2-3	TRBD1	NA	CASSPGTGDTQYF	TGTGCCAGCAGCCCCGGGACAGGAGATACGCAGTATTTT
TRBV5-5	TRBJ1-3	TRBD1	NA	CASRGGQGSGNTIYF	TGTGCCAGCAGGGGGGGACAGGGTTCTGGAAACACCATATATTTT
TRBV6-5	TRBJ1-6	TRBD1	NA	CASSWTGKGDSPLHF	TGTGCCAGCAGTTGGACAGGGAAGGGGGATTCACCCCTCCACTTT
TRBV19	TRBJ2-1	TRBD2	NA	CASSGRAAGGLEQFF	TGTGCCAGTAGCGGCAGGGCGGCGGGAGGGCTTGAGCAGTTCTTC
TRBV6-5	TRBJ2-1	TRBD2	few	CASRASGSISNEQFF	TGTGCCAGCAGGGCTAGCGGGAGTATCTCAAATGAGCAGTTCTTC
TRBV5-4	TRBJ1-1	TRBD1	NA	CASSSRDRGDTEAFF	TGTGCCAGCAGCTCCCGGGACAGGGGTGACACTGAAGCTTTCTTT
TRBV16	TRBJ1-1	NA	NA	CASSQNEGTEAFF	TGTGCCAGCAGCCAAAATGAGGGAACTGAAGCTTTCTTT
TRBV11-2	TRBJ2-5	NA	NA	CASSLGITTAYQETQYF	TGTGCCAGCAGCTTAGGGATAACGACAGCGTACCAAGAGACCCAGTACTTC
TRBV30	TRBJ2-4	TRBD1	NA	CAWSARQGISYF	TGTGCCTGGAGTGCGAGACAGGGGATCTCCTACTTC
TRBV11-2	TRBJ2-5	NA	NA	CASSFGKETQYF	TGTGCCAGCAGCTTCGGGAAGGAGACCCAGTACTTC
TRBV30	TRBJ1-5	TRBD1	NA	CAWSSGQGARPQHF	TGTGCCTGGAGTTCAGGACAGGGGGCCCGGCCCCAGCATTTT
TRBV2	TRBJ2-3	TRBD1	NA	CASSESAQGLSTQYF	TGTGCCAGCAGTGAAAGTGCACAGGGGCTAAGTACGCAGTATTTT
TRBV6-4	TRBJ1-6	NA	NA	CASSQDTNSPLHF	TGTGCCAGCAGTCAGGACACTAATTCACCCCTCCACTTT
TRBV28	TRBJ1-1	NA	NA	CASSLGGAQNTEAFF	TGTGCCAGCAGTTTAGGGGGCGCACAGAACACTGAAGCTTTCTTT
TRBV30	TRBJ1-6	TRBD1	once	CAWSGQGSSSPLHF	TGTGCCTGGAGCGGACAGGGTTCTAGTTCACCCCTCCACTTT
TRBV11-2	TRBJ1-5	NA	NA	CASSLDRDQPQHF	TGTGCCAGCAGCTTAGATCGTGATCAGCCCCAGCATTTT